Listed below are T cell receptor beta chains from one sample, sequenced in a study. TCRdb reprocessed the 5' RACE reads via MiXCR and lists one record per CDR3 protein. The table shows 55,000 to 80,000 distinct CDR3 sequences, with 20% to 25% occurring only once. Sequencing input: memory CD4+ T cells sorted from a lymph node. Receptors were obtained from a female donor with breast cancer. Each CDR3 is given with its conserved first and last residue. The D gene is left open where the match is weak. Some rows mark clone size as missing; the rest say once, few, many or name a class of expanded clone.

v_gene: TRBV7-2
j_gene: TRBJ2-5
d_gene: .
abundance: few
CDR3aa: CASSPRRGASPYQETQYF
CDR3nt: TGTGCCAGCAGCCCCCGGAGGGGGGCTAGCCCGTACCAAGAGACCCAGTACTTC

v_gene: TRBV6-1
j_gene: TRBJ1-1
d_gene: .
abundance: many
CDR3aa: CASAVRREAFF
CDR3nt: TGTGCCTCCGCGGTCCGACGGGAAGCTTTCTTT

v_gene: TRBV12-3/TRBV12-4
j_gene: TRBJ1-6
d_gene: .
abundance: few
CDR3aa: CASTLSGGGRASPLHF
CDR3nt: TGTGCCAGCACTCTTTCGGGGGGGGGTCGAGCGTCACCCCTCCACTTT

v_gene: TRBV20-1
j_gene: TRBJ1-2
d_gene: .
abundance: few
CDR3aa: CSARGSRGYGYTF
CDR3nt: TGCAGTGCCCGAGGTTCGAGGGGCTATGGCTACACCTTC

v_gene: TRBV6-1
j_gene: TRBJ2-1
d_gene: .
abundance: few
CDR3aa: CASGSYYNEQFF
CDR3nt: TGTGCCAGCGGCAGTTACTACAATGAGCAGTTCTTC

v_gene: TRBV25-1
j_gene: TRBJ2-1
d_gene: .
abundance: .
CDR3aa: CASSSSRPGIFNNEQFF
CDR3nt: TGTGCCAGCAGTTCATCAAGGCCGGGGATATTCAACAATGAGCAGTTCTTC

v_gene: TRBV4-3
j_gene: TRBJ2-1
d_gene: .
abundance: few
CDR3aa: CASSRNFNNEQFF
CDR3nt: TGCGCCAGCAGCAGAAATTTTAACAATGAGCAGTTCTTC

v_gene: TRBV3-1
j_gene: TRBJ1-1
d_gene: .
abundance: .
CDR3aa: CASSQDAGSGTEAFF
CDR3nt: TGTGCCAGCAGCCAAGATGCGGGGTCTGGCACTGAAGCTTTCTTT

v_gene: TRBV6-5
j_gene: TRBJ2-3
d_gene: TRBD2
abundance: .
CDR3aa: CASRTSGSSPDTQYF
CDR3nt: TGTGCCAGCAGAACTAGCGGGAGTAGCCCAGATACGCAGTATTTT

v_gene: TRBV7-2
j_gene: TRBJ2-6
d_gene: .
abundance: .
CDR3aa: CASSKNRAQSSGANVLTF
CDR3nt: TGTGCCAGCAGCAAAAACAGGGCCCAGAGCTCCGGGGCCAACGTCCTGACTTTC

v_gene: TRBV29-1
j_gene: TRBJ1-1
d_gene: .
abundance: many
CDR3aa: CSVGAGLNTEAFF
CDR3nt: TGCAGCGTTGGAGCCGGGCTGAACACTGAAGCTTTCTTT